This T cell receptor beta chain was sequenced in a study of blood T cell repertoires in COVID-19. About the research overall: The United States, Italy and Spain provided the acute and convalescent COVID-19 samples. PBMCs, B-cell-depleted T cells, or T cells were the source of the cDNA or gDNA that made up the material.

Original analysis: Using reference gene primer amplification, nucleated cell counts were estimated. Using immunoSEQ multiplex PCR, the repertoire was profiled, and TCRdb retains in-frame clones only, with some absent. The V and J calls and the clone size are those of that table, but D and trimming were determined from the DNA. Of more than 300,000 clones listed, more than 75% are singletons. Germline CDR1 is SGDLS and CDR2 is YYNGEE. The trim removed 2 bases at V and 3 bases at J, leaving 7 bases unmatched. The CDR3 is made up of 16 amino acids. The rearrangement joins TRBV9 to TRBJ2-7, with 11 bases lining up with TRBD2. This sequence originates from a woman aged 45-65 years with acute or convalescent COVID-19. Sequencing input: peripheral blood. CDR3: CASSVSGRAEIYEQYF. CDR3 nucleotides: TGTGCCAGCAGCGTTAGCGGGAGGGCCGAAATCTACGAGCAGTACTTC.